This T cell receptor (beta chain) was recovered during a study of vaccination and CD4 T cells after COVID-19. About the study: Cells received overlapping spike peptides from SARS-CoV-2, HCoV-NL63, HCoV-OC43 and HCoV-229E as stimulation. No peptide, an HIV-1 Nef pool, or a CEFX pool was what each control culture received.

CD4+ T cells that had been cultured provided DNA sequenced with the Oncomine TCR Beta short-read assay. TCRdb re-called the PCR reads through MiXCR, storing one row per CDR3 protein. This table holds roughly 18,000 distinct CDR3 sequences, around 45% found once. The sample's treatment: roughly 11-day PBMC culture with coronavirus spike peptide pools or control peptides (ViraFEST assay). As regards this clonotype: What it recognizes is unknown.

Trimming stripped 1 base from V and 1 base from J, with 7 bases between. The CDR3 is 14 residues long. CDR1 and CDR2 (germline): LNHDA, SQIVND (reference sequence). The chain joins TRBV19 to TRBJ1-2; D gene unclear. The source was CD4+ T cells from blood, cultured in vitro, collected after SARS-CoV-2 vaccination. The source is a human donor who had recovered from COVID-19. The CDR3 reads CASSIVGFNYGYTF. In DNA form, the CDR3 reads TGTGCCAGTAGTATAGTTGGGTTTAACTATGGCTACACCTTC.